This passage covers 18 T cell receptor beta chains from one sample sequenced in a study of beta chain features in type 1 diabetes. Of the isolated RNA, all was reverse transcribed, and so the sequenced material was expressed TCRB transcripts. Clones were read by immunoSEQ multiplex PCR, and TCRdb kept only the in-frame ones, dropping some. The table includes hundreds of thousands of clones, roughly 13% detected once. What was sequenced was naive CD4+ T cells from blood. Receptors were obtained from a man aged 18 to 35 in good health.

This chain links TRBV5-1 with TRBJ2-7, with 9 bases matching TRBD1. The CDR3 length is 13 residues. The V and J ends lost 7 bases and 5 bases, in that order; junction bases with no gene match: 7. Germline loops: CDR1 SGHRS, CDR2 YFSETQ. The DNA for the CDR3 is TGCGCCAGCGCCGGGACAGGGCTTGACGAGCAGTACTTC. Its protein product is CASAGTGLDEQYF.

The table lists this clone with a few counts. J is TRBJ2-1 and V is TRBV19; 16 nucleotides align to TRBD2. J gave up 3 bases and V 3 bases, and 11 bases lay outside the gene matches. The CDR3 sequence is 20 residues long. Germline V gives CDR1 LNHDA, CDR2 SQIVND (reference sequence). CDR3 in DNA: TGTGCCAGTAGTATCAGGACTCCGGGACTAGCGGGAGGGGTCTACAATGAGCAGTTCTTC. Its translation: CASSIRTPGLAGGVYNEQFF. The variable domain in full, completed from reference TRBV19 and TRBJ2-1, reads DGGITQSPKYLFRKEGQNVTLSCEQNLNHDAMYWYRQDPGQGLRLIYYSQIVNDFQKGDIAEGYSVSREKKESFPLTVTSAQKNPTAFYLCASSIRTPGLAGGVYNEQFFGPGTRLTVL.

This clone was found a few times. This chain links TRBV5-1 with TRBJ1-2; 9 bases line up with TRBD1. This CDR3 spans 14 amino acids. The germline CDR1 and CDR2 sequences are SGHRS and YFSETQ. The V gene end was trimmed by 4 bases and the J gene end by 6 bases; junction bases not matched to a gene: 7. CDR3 sequence (DNA): TGCGCCAGCAGCGTATGGACAGGGGAGGATGGCTACACCTTC. Translating it yields CASSVWTGEDGYTF.

J is TRBJ2-2 and V is TRBV7-3; no definite D call. V dropped 1 base and J dropped 6 bases, with 3 bases sitting between them. In germline, CDR1 is SGHTA, CDR2 FQGTGA. The CDR3 covers 12 residues. The CDR3 bases are TGTGCCAGCAGCTTAAGCGCCGGGGAGCTGTTTTTT. It specifies CASSLSAGELFF. The variable domain in full, with the rest retrieved from reference TRBV7-3 and TRBJ2-2, is GAGVSQTPSNKVTEKGKYVELRCDPISGHTALYWYRQSLGQGPEFLIYFQGTGAADDSGLPNDRFFAVRPEGSVSTLKIQRTERGDSAVYLCASSLSAGELFFGEGSRLTVL.

This clone turned up a few times. The V call is TRBV5-6, the J call TRBJ2-5; D might be TRBD1 (5 bases). CDR3 length: 12 amino acids. Germline CDR1 reads SGHDT; CDR2 reads YYEEEE. Trimming removed 2 bases at V and 3 bases at J, with 5 bases between. CDR3 sequence (DNA): TGTGCCAGCAGCTTAGGGGAAGAGACCCAGTACTTC. Its protein is CASSLGEETQYF.

This rearrangement joins TRBV19 to TRBJ2-1; D remains unclear. The CDR3 totals 14 residues. V was cut by 6 bases and J by 7 bases, with 16 bases left in between. CDR1 LNHDA and CDR2 SQIVND come from the germline V gene (reference sequence). Here the CDR3 reads CASSRSMVDNEQFF. CDR3 nucleotides: TGTGCCAGTAGCAGGTCGATGGTGGATAATGAGCAGTTCTTC. The full variable domain, rest sourced from reference TRBV19 and TRBJ2-1, is DGGITQSPKYLFRKEGQNVTLSCEQNLNHDAMYWYRQDPGQGLRLIYYSQIVNDFQKGDIAEGYSVSREKKESFPLTVTSAQKNPTAFYLCASSRSMVDNEQFFGPGTRLTVL.

The genes are TRBV28 and TRBJ2-7; D might be TRBD2 (7 bases). CDR1 and CDR2 (germline): MDHEN, SYDVKM. This CDR3 region has 14 residues. Trimming pared 2 bases from V and 7 bases from J, leaving 15 bases between. Here the CDR3 DNA reads TGTGCCAGCAGTTTACCGGGGGGACACAAGGAGCAGTACTTC. Its translation: CASSLPGGHKEQYF.

The gene calls are TRBV7-9 and TRBJ2-7; weak D call: TRBD2 (5 bases). The V gene's germline CDR1 is SEHNR and CDR2 FQNEAQ (reference sequence). The length of the CDR3 is 11 residues. Trimming cost V 7 bases and J 2 bases, with 6 bases left between them. CDR3 bases: TGTGCCAGCATGGGAGCCTACGAGCAGTACTTC. Residues: CASMGAYEQYF.

The chain couples TRBV11-2 to TRBJ1-2; perhaps TRBD1 as D (6 bases). Trimming removed 6 bases at V and 4 bases at J, with 15 bases between. Germline V gives CDR1 SGHAT, CDR2 FQNNGV. CDR3 size: 14 residues. DNA for the CDR3: TGTGCCAGCAGTCCAGTAGACAGGCTCTATGGCTACACCTTC. Encoded protein: CASSPVDRLYGYTF.

The rearrangement uses TRBV5-1 and TRBJ1-4, with D tentatively TRBD1 (5 bases). The CDR3 contains 14 residues. Germline V gene lookup returns CDR1 SGHRS and CDR2 YFSETQ. The V and J ends lost 0 bases and 7 bases respectively, with 10 bases between them. CDR3 loop: CASSLEGIGEKLFF. The CDR3 region has the DNA TGCGCCAGCAGCTTGGAGGGGATTGGTGAAAAACTGTTTTTT.

This clone was detected once. The genes are TRBV5-1 and TRBJ2-3; TRBD1 aligns across 7 bases. The CDR3 extends over 16 amino acids. The germline V gene has CDR1 SGHRS and CDR2 YFSETQ. Unmatched junction bases numbered 11, after V lost 5 bases and J lost 2 bases. The CDR3 sequence is CASSSRAGTATDTQYF. CDR3 nucleotides: TGCGCCAGCAGTTCTCGTGCCGGGACAGCCACAGATACGCAGTATTTT. The whole variable domain, filled in from reference TRBV5-1 and TRBJ2-3, reads KAGVTQTPRYLIKTRGQQVTLSCSPISGHRSVSWYQQTPGQGLQFLFEYFSETQRNKGNFPGRFSGRQFSNSRSEMNVSTLELGDSALYLCASSSRAGTATDTQYFGPGTRLTVL.

This clone occurred once. As DNA, the CDR3 is TGTGCCAGTAGTATAGCGGGGGAGGGCACAGATACGCAGTATTTT. Protein sequence: CASSIAGEGTDTQYF. The V gene is TRBV19, the J gene TRBJ2-3, with a weak D call TRBD2 (6 bases). From germline, CDR1 is LNHDA and CDR2 SQIVND (reference sequence). CDR3 length: 15 residues. V was pared by 1 base and J by 1 base, with 9 bases between.

The chain employs TRBV7-9 and TRBJ2-2; D is unclear. CDR1 and CDR2 (germline): SEHNR, FQNEAQ (reference sequence). This CDR3 comprises 15 residues. With 4 bases removed from V and 2 bases from J, the gap between germline ends came to 11 bases. CDR3 amino acids: CASSSSYRNTGELFF. In DNA, the CDR3 is TGTGCCAGCAGCTCCTCCTACCGAAACACCGGGGAGCTGTTTTTT. The variable domain in full, with the rest retrieved from reference TRBV7-9 and TRBJ2-2, is DTGVSQNPRHKITKRGQNVTFRCDPISEHNRLYWYRQTLGQGPEFLTYFQNEAQLEKSRLLSDRFSAERPKGSFSTLEIQRTEQGDSAMYLCASSSSYRNTGELFFGEGSRLTVL.

This chain connects TRBV6-5 to TRBJ1-2; D is ambiguous. CDR3 size: 15 residues. The ends were cut back, 3 bases at V and 6 bases at J, with 17 bases in the middle. The germline gives CDR1 MNHEY, CDR2 SVGAGI. The chain's CDR3 is CASSYGLSEFNGYTF. The CDR3 DNA follows: TGTGCCAGCAGTTATGGACTATCGGAATTTAATGGCTACACCTTC.

This clone was detected a few times. The chain employs TRBV19 and TRBJ2-1; D is possibly TRBD2 (6 bases). V was cut by 7 bases and J by 5 bases, with 24 bases left in between. Germline V gene sequence: CDR1 LNHDA, CDR2 SQIVND (reference sequence). CDR3 length equals 17 residues. Here the CDR3 DNA reads TGTGCCAGTACCAACAGTTTTGGGACTCCGGGGGACAATGAGCAGTTCTTC. Its protein is CASTNSFGTPGDNEQFF.

This sequence joins TRBV30 and TRBJ1-2; 10 bases agree with TRBD1. Trimming cost V 2 bases and J 10 bases; bases outside gene matches: 7. The germline V gene has CDR1 GTSNPN and CDR2 SVGIG (reference sequence). The CDR3 length is 13 residues. The CDR3 DNA follows: TGTGCCTGGAGTTCCCGGGACAGGGGATTCTACACCTTC. Its translation is CAWSSRDRGFYTF. Full variable domain (outside the CDR3, taken from reference TRBV30 and TRBJ1-2): SQTIHQWPATLVQPVGSPLSLECTVEGTSNPNLYWYRQAAGRGLQLLFYSVGIGQISSEVPQNLSASRPQDRQFILSSKKLLLSDSGFYLCAWSSRDRGFYTFGSGTRLTVV.

The CDR3 region has the DNA TGTGCCAGTAGTATGGACAGGGTGAGAGGCGGGGAGCTGTTTTTT. Its translation: CASSMDRVRGGELFF. This sequence joins TRBV19 and TRBJ2-2; 8 nucleotides line up with TRBD1. There are 15 residues in the CDR3. Germline V gene sequence: CDR1 LNHDA, CDR2 SQIVND (reference sequence). The trim removed 3 bases at V and 7 bases at J, leaving 7 bases unmatched.

This clone has just a few counts. The rearrangement joins TRBV11-2 to TRBJ1-1; 7 bases map to TRBD1. Per the germline V gene, CDR1 is SGHAT and CDR2 is FQNNGV. Trimming removed 4 bases from V and 6 bases from J; junction bases left unmatched: 8. CDR3 size: 14 residues. This CDR3 is CASSSQGGQAEAFF. The CDR3 nucleotides are TGTGCCAGCAGCTCCCAGGGGGGTCAGGCTGAAGCTTTCTTT.